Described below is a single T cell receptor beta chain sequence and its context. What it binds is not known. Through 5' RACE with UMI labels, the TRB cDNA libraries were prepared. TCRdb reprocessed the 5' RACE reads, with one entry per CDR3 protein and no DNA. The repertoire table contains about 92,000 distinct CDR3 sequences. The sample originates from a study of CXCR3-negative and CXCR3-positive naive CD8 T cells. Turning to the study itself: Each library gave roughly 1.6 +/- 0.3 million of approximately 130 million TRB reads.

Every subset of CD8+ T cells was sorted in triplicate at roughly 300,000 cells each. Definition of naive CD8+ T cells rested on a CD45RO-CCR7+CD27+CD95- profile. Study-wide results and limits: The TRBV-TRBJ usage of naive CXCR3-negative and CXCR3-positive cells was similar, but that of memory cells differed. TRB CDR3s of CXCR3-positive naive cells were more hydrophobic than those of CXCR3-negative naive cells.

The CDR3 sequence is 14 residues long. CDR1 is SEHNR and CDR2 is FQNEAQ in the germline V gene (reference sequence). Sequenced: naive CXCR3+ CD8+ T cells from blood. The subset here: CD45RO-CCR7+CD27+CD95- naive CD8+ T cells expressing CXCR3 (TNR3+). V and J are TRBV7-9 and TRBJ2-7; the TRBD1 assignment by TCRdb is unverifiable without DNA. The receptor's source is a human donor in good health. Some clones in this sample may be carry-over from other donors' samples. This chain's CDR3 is CASSPRQGTHEQYF.